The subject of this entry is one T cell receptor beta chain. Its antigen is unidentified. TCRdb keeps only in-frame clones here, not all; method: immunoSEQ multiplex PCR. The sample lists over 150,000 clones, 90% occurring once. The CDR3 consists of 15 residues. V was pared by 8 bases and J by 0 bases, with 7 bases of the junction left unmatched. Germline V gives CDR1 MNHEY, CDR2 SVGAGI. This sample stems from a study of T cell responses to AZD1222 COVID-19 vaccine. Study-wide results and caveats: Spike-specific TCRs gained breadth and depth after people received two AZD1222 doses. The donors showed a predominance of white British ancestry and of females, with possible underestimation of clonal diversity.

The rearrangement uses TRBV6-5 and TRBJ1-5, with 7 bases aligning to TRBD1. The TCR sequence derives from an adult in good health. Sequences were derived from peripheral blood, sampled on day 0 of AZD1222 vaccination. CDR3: CASGGTANSNQPQHF. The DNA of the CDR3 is TGTGCCAGCGGGGGGACAGCGAATAGCAATCAGCCCCAGCATTTT.